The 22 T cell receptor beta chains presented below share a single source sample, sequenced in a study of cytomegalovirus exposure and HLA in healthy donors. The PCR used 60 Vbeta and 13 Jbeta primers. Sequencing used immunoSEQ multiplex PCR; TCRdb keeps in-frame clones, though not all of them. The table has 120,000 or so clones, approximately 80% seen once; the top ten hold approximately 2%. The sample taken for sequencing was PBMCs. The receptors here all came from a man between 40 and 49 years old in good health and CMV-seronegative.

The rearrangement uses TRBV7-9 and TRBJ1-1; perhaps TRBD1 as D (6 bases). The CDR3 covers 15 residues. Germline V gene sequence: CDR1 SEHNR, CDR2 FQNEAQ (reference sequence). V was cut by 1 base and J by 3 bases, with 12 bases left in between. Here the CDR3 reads CASSLGWGPDTEAFF. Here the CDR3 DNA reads TGTGCCAGCAGCTTAGGGTGGGGGCCGGACACTGAAGCTTTCTTT. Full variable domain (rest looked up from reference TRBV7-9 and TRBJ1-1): DTGVSQNPRHKITKRGQNVTFRCDPISEHNRLYWYRQTLGQGPEFLTYFQNEAQLEKSRLLSDRFSAERPKGSFSTLEIQRTEQGDSAMYLCASSLGWGPDTEAFFGQGTRLTVV.

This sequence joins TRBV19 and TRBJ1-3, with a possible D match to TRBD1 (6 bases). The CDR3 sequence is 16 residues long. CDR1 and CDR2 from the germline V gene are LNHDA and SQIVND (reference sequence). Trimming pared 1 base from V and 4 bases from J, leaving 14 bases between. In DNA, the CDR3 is TGTGCCAGTAGTATAGTCCCCGGGACAACAGGAAACACCATATATTTT. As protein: CASSIVPGTTGNTIYF.

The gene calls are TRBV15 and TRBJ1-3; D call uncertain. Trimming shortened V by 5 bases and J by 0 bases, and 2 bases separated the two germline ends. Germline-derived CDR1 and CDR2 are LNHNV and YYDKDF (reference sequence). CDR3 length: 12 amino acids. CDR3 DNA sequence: TGTGCCACCAGCCGCTCTGGAAACACCATATATTTT. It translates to CATSRSGNTIYF.

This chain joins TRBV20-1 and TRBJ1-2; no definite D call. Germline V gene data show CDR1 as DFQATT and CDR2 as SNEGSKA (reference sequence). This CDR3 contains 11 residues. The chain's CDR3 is CSTPPTYGYTF. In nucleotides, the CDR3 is TGCAGCACACCCCCCACCTATGGCTACACCTTC.

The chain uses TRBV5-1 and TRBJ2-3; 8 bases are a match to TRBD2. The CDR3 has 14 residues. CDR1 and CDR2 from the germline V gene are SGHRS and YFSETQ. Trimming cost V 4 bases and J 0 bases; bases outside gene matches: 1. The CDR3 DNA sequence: TGCGCCAGCAGCCCGGGGGGGAGCACAGATACGCAGTATTTT. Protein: CASSPGGSTDTQYF.

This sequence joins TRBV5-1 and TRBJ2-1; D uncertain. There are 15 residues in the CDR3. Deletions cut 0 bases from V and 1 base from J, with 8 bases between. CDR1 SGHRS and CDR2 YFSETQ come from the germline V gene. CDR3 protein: CASSLGSLSYNEQFF. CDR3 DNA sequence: TGCGCCAGCAGCTTGGGGTCTCTATCCTACAATGAGCAGTTCTTC. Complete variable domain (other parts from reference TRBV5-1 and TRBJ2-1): KAGVTQTPRYLIKTRGQQVTLSCSPISGHRSVSWYQQTPGQGLQFLFEYFSETQRNKGNFPGRFSGRQFSNSRSEMNVSTLELGDSALYLCASSLGSLSYNEQFFGPGTRLTVL.

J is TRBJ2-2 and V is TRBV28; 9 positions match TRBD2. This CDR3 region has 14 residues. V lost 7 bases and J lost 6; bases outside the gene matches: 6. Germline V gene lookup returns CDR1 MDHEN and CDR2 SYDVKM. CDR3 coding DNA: TGTGCCAGCAATAGCGGGAGCTGGCCCGGGGAGCTGTTTTTT. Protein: CASNSGSWPGELFF.

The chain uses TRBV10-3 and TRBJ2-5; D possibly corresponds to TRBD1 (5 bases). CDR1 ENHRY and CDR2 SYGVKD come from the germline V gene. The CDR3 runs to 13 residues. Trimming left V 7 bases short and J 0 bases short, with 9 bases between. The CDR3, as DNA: TGTGCCATCAAACAGGCCAACCAAGAGACCCAGTACTTC. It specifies CAIKQANQETQYF.

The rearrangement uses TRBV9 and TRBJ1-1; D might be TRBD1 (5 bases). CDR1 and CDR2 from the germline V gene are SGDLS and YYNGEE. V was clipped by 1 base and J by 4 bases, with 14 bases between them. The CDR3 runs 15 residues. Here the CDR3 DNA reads TGTGCCAGCAGCGTAATCGGAGGGGCCGCCACTGAAGCTTTCTTT. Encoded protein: CASSVIGGAATEAFF.

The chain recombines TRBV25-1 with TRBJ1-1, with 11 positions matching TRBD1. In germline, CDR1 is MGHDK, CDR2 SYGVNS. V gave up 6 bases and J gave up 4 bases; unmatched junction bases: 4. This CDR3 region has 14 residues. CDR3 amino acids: CASRRTGGSTEAFF. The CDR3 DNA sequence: TGTGCCAGCAGACGGACAGGGGGCAGCACTGAAGCTTTCTTT.

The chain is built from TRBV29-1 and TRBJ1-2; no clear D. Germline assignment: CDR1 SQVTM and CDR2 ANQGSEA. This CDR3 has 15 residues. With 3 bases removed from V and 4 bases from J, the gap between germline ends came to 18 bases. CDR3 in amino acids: CSVDGGTAGSYGYTF. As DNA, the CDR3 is TGCAGCGTTGATGGAGGCACAGCCGGCTCCTATGGCTACACCTTC.

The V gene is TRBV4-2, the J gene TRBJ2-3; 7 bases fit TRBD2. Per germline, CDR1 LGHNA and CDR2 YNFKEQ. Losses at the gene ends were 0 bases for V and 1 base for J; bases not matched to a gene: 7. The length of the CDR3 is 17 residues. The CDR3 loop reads CASSQEGAGAGTDTQYF. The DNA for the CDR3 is TGTGCCAGCAGCCAAGAAGGGGCGGGAGCCGGCACAGATACGCAGTATTTT.

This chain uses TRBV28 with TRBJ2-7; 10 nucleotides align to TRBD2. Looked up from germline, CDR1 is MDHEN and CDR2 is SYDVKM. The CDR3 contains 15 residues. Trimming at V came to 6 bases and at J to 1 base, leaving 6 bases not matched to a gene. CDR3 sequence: CASRSQTSGSYEQYF. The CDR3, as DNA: TGTGCCAGCAGGTCACAGACTAGCGGGTCCTACGAGCAGTACTTC.

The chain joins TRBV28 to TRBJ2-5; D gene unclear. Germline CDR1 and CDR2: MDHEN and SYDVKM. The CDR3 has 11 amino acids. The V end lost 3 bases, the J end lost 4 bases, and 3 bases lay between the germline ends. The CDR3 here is CASSFRETQYF. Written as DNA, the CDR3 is TGTGCCAGCAGTTTTAGAGAGACCCAGTACTTC.

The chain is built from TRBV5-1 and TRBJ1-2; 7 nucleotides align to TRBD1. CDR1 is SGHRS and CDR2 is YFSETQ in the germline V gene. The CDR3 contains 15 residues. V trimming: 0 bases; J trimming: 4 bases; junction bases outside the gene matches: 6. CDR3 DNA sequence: TGCGCCAGCAGCTTGGGGCTGGGACAGAGCTATGGCTACACCTTC. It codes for CASSLGLGQSYGYTF.

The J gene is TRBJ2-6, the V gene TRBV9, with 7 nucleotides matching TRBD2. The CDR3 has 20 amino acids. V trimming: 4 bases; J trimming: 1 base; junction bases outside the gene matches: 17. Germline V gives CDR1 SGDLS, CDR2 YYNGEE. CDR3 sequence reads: CASSPRDLGGKGSGANVLTF. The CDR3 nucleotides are TGTGCCAGCAGCCCGAGGGACCTGGGAGGGAAGGGGTCTGGGGCCAACGTCCTGACTTTC.

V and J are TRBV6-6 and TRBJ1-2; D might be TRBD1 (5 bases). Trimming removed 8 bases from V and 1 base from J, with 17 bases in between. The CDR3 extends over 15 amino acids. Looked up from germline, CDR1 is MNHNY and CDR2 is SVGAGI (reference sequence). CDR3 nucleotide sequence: TGTGCCAGCGGCCCTTCGCCGCAGGGTAACTATGGCTACACCTTC. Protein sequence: CASGPSPQGNYGYTF.

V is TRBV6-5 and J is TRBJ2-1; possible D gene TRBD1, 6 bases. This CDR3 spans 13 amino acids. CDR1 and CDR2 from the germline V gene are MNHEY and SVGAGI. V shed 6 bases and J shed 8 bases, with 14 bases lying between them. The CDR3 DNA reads TGTGCCAGCAGAACAGACAACAGGGATGAGCAGTTCTTC. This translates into CASRTDNRDEQFF.

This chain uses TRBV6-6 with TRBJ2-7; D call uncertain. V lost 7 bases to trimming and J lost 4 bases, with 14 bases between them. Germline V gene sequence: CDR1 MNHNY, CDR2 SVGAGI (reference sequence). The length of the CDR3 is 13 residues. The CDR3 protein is CASTPGSSYEQYF. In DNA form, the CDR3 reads TGTGCCAGCACCCCCGGGTCATCTTACGAGCAGTACTTC.

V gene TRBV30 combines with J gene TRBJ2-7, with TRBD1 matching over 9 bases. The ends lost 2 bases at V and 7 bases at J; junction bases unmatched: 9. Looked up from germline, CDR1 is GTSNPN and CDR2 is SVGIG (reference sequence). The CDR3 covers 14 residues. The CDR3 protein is CAWSSGQGIEEQYF. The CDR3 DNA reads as TGTGCCTGGAGTTCGGGACAGGGTATAGAGGAGCAGTACTTC.

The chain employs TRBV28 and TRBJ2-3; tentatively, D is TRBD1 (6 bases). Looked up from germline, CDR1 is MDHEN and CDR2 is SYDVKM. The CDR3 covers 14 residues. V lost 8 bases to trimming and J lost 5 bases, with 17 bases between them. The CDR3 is CASETGSPVDTQYF. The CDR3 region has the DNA TGTGCCAGCGAGACAGGCTCCCCCGTAGATACGCAGTATTTT. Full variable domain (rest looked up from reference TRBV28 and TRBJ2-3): DVKVTQSSRYLVKRTGEKVFLECVQDMDHENMFWYRQDPGLGLRLIYFSYDVKMKEKGDIPEGYSVSREKKERFSLILESASTNQTSMYLCASETGSPVDTQYFGPGTRLTVL.

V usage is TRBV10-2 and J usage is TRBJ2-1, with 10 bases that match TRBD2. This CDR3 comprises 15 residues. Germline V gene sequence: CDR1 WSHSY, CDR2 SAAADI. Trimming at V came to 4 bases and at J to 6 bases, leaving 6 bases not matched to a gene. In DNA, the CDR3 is TGCGCCAGCAGTGTTGGGCTAGCGGGAGTCAATGAGCAGTTCTTC. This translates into CASSVGLAGVNEQFF.